Each of the 17 T cell receptor beta chains below was sequenced from the same sample in a study of control samples from healthy donors and cancer patients. Method: immunoSEQ multiplex PCR; TCRdb's copy keeps in-frame clones and lacks some. The top ten clones hold about 20% of a sample with roughly 100,000 clones, 80% to 90% of them seen once. Sequenced material: PBMCs. These receptors were obtained from a man aged 60 to 75 with lung cancer.

This clone came up many times. Here the CDR3 reads CASSGGEKASYEQYV. The CDR3 DNA reads TGTGCCAGCAGTGGAGGGGAAAAGGCCTCCTACGAGCAGTACGTC. The chain has TRBV6-4 and TRBJ2-7; D could derive from TRBD1 or TRBD2 (5 bases each). V was trimmed by 4 bases and J by 0 bases, leaving 13 bases between them. This CDR3 spans 15 amino acids. Germline-derived CDR1 and CDR2 are MRHNA and SNTAGT.

CDR3 amino acids: CAISDFIYGYTF. DNA of the CDR3: TGTGCCATCAGTGATTTCATCTATGGCTACACCTTC. The chain combines TRBV10-3 with TRBJ1-2; D not certain. Deletions cut 3 bases from V and 4 bases from J, with 6 bases between. This CDR3 is built from 12 residues. Germline-derived CDR1 and CDR2 are ENHRY and SYGVKD.

This clone is a singleton in its sample. This chain uses TRBV7-2 with TRBJ2-7, with 10 positions matching TRBD2. The CDR3 totals 14 residues. Germline CDR1 reads SGHTA; CDR2 reads FQGNSA. V lost 2 bases to trimming and J lost 3 bases; unmatched junction nucleotides: 1. CDR3 nucleotide sequence: TGTGCCAGCAGCTTAACTAGCGGGGTCTACGAGCAGTACGTC. It yields the protein CASSLTSGVYEQYV.

The CDR3 loop is CASSVLWVSNQPQHF. CDR3 bases: TGTGCCAGCAGTGTCCTGTGGGTAAGCAATCAGCCCCAGCATTTT. The rearrangement joins TRBV2 to TRBJ1-5; D unclear. The CDR3 runs 15 residues. Germline V gene data show CDR1 as SNHLY and CDR2 as FYNNEI. The V gene lost 4 bases and the J gene lost 1 base, with 11 bases spanning the gap. Based on the CDR3 plus reference TRBV2 and TRBJ1-5, the full variable domain is EPEVTQTPSHQVTQMGQEVILRCVPISNHLYFYWYRQILGQKVEFLVSFYNNEISEKSEIFDDQFSVERPDGSNFTLKIRSTKLEDSAMYFCASSVLWVSNQPQHFGDGTRLSIL.

The table lists this clone with a count of one. The rearrangement uses TRBV6-1 and TRBJ1-5; D is possibly TRBD1 (6 bases). Trimming removed 2 bases at V and 4 bases at J, with 9 bases between. This CDR3 region has 14 residues. Germline loops: CDR1 MNHNS, CDR2 SASEGT. CDR3 loop: CASSELRGNQPQHF. The CDR3 bases are TGTGCCAGCAGTGAACTTAGGGGGAATCAGCCCCAGCATTTT.

The V and J genes are TRBV19 and TRBJ1-1; D gene ambiguous. V lost 4 bases and J 6 bases, leaving 9 bases between the germline ends. The CDR3 is 12 amino acids. CDR1 and CDR2 from the germline V gene are LNHDA and SQIVND (reference sequence). The CDR3 is CASSTLGSEAFF. CDR3 DNA sequence: TGTGCCAGTAGTACCCTGGGATCTGAAGCTTTCTTT.

This chain connects TRBV9 to TRBJ2-5; 7 bases are shared with TRBD1. Trimming at V came to 1 base and at J to 1 base, leaving 7 bases not matched to a gene. Germline V gene lookup returns CDR1 SGDLS and CDR2 YYNGEE. This CDR3 is 16 amino acids long. The CDR3 nucleotides are TGTGCCAGCAGCGTAAAACTGGGACAGACCCAAGAGACCCAGTACTTC. Encoded protein: CASSVKLGQTQETQYF.

The chain recombines TRBV2 with TRBJ2-5; 7 positions match TRBD1. The germline CDR1 and CDR2 sequences are SNHLY and FYNNEI. The length of the CDR3 is 14 residues. Trimming took 10 bases from V and 0 from J; bases not matched to a gene: 8. This chain's CDR3 is CATEDRIHQETQYF. CDR3 nucleotide sequence: TGTGCCACTGAGGACAGGATCCACCAAGAGACCCAGTACTTC. Looking up the rest from reference TRBV2 and TRBJ2-5 gives the full variable domain: EPEVTQTPSHQVTQMGQEVILRCVPISNHLYFYWYRQILGQKVEFLVSFYNNEISEKSEIFDDQFSVERPDGSNFTLKIRSTKLEDSAMYFCATEDRIHQETQYFGPGTRLLVL.

V is TRBV5-1 and J is TRBJ2-1; D perhaps matches TRBD2 (7 bases). The CDR3 runs 15 residues. V shed 3 bases and J shed 6 bases, with 16 bases lying between them. CDR1 SGHRS and CDR2 YFSETQ come from the germline V gene. CDR3 loop: CASSSRLGGPNEQFF. CDR3 bases: TGCGCCAGCAGCTCCAGGTTGGGGGGGCCCAATGAGCAGTTCTTC.

The V call is TRBV7-2, the J call TRBJ2-7; 8 nucleotides line up with TRBD2. J lost 2 bases, V lost 1 base, and 4 bases had no gene match. The CDR3 is made up of 15 amino acids. The germline V gene encodes CDR1 SGHTA and CDR2 FQGNSA. Written as DNA, the CDR3 is TGTGCCAGCAGCTTAGAGGGACTAGGGACCTACGAGCAGTACTTC. Its translation is CASSLEGLGTYEQYF.

The rearrangement uses TRBV6-5 and TRBJ1-5, with no clear D. Trimming shortened V by 4 bases and J by 0 bases, and 13 bases separated the two germline ends. CDR3 size: 16 residues. Germline V lookup: CDR1 MNHEY, CDR2 SVGAGI. The CDR3 region is CASSFRPPHSNQPQHF. CDR3 sequence (DNA): TGTGCCAGCAGTTTCCGACCGCCTCATAGCAATCAGCCCCAGCATTTT.

CDR3 sequence reads: CASSHPGPDNEQFF. CDR3 bases: TGCGCCAGCAGCCATCCCGGGCCCGACAATGAGCAGTTCTTC. The J gene is TRBJ2-1, the V gene TRBV4-1; D unclear. Germline CDR1 and CDR2: MGHRA and YSYEKL. This CDR3 region has 14 residues. Trimming cost V 3 bases and J 5 bases, with 11 bases left between them.

This chain connects TRBV7-2 to TRBJ2-4; 7 bases match TRBD1. Germline V gives CDR1 SGHTA, CDR2 FQGNSA. With 5 bases clipped from V and 1 base from J, the junction kept 5 bases outside the gene matches. The CDR3 consists of 15 residues. CDR3 sequence (DNA): TGTGCCAGCAGCACCCCGGGACAGGCCAAAAACATTCAGTACTTC. Its translation is CASSTPGQAKNIQYF.

This chain joins TRBV6-5 and TRBJ1-1; tentative D call: TRBD1 (5 bases). With 0 bases removed from V and 6 bases from J, the gap between germline ends came to 11 bases. The germline V gene encodes CDR1 MNHEY and CDR2 SVGAGI. This CDR3 contains 14 residues. DNA of the CDR3: TGTGCCAGCAGTTACTCCGGGGCGGTTGCTGAAGCTTTCTTT. Translation: CASSYSGAVAEAFF.

The chain links TRBV5-1 to TRBJ1-1; 8 nucleotides agree with TRBD1. V lost 5 bases and J lost 5; bases outside the gene matches: 11. CDR1 and CDR2 (germline): SGHRS, YFSETQ. The CDR3 is 15 amino acids. CDR3 sequence (DNA): TGCGCCAGCAGGAGAACAGGGGGTTTGGAGACTGAAGCTTTCTTT. It is translated as CASRRTGGLETEAFF.

This chain connects TRBV18 to TRBJ2-2; D not resolved. CDR1 KGHSH and CDR2 LQKENI come from the germline V gene. Between the trimmed V and J ends, which lost 2 bases and 0 bases, there was a span of 10 bases. The CDR3 runs 16 residues. The CDR3 nucleotides are TGTGCCAGCTCACCAATGACAACGACGAACACCGGGGAGCTGTTTTTT. It specifies CASSPMTTTNTGELFF.

V and J are TRBV5-1 and TRBJ2-2, with 10 bases matching TRBD2. The CDR3 is 15 amino acids. Germline values: CDR1 SGHRS, CDR2 YFSETQ. Losses at the gene ends were 1 base for V and 4 bases for J; bases not matched to a gene: 1. The CDR3 protein is CASSLTSGVTGELFF. CDR3 in DNA: TGCGCCAGCAGCTTGACTAGCGGGGTCACCGGGGAGCTGTTTTTT.